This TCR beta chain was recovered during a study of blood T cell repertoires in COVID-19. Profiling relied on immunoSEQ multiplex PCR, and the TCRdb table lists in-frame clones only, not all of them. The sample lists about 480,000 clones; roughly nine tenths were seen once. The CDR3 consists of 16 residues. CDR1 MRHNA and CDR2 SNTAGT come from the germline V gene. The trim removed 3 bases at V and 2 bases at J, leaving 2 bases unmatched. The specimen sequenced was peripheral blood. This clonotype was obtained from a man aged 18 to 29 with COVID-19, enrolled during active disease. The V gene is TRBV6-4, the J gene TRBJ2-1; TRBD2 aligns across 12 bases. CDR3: CASSELAGGPYNEQFF. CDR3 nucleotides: TGTGCCAGCAGTGAGCTAGCGGGAGGGCCCTACAATGAGCAGTTCTTC.